This T cell receptor beta chain appears in the sequencing data of a study of cytomegalovirus exposure and HLA in healthy donors. Study context: The use of the same platform for the 100 to 150 validation repertoires and the roughly 700 first-cohort repertoires was reported by a later analysis.

The data were produced by immunoSEQ multiplex PCR, yet TCRdb's version contains in-frame clones alone and is incomplete. The sample carries roughly 170,000 clones, 80% to 85% recorded once. Separate from the approximately 720-subject first cohort was the 120-subject validation cohort, to which the donors belonged. The CDR3 is 14 residues long. CDR1 SGHRS and CDR2 YFSETQ come from the germline V gene. With V trimmed by 4 bases and J by 3 bases, 6 bases remained unmatched. This TCR was sampled from a woman aged 18-35 years in good health and CMV-seropositive. Sequencing input: PBMCs. The gene calls are TRBV5-1 and TRBJ1-2, with TRBD1 matching over 7 bases. The CDR3 loop is CASSLGQTHYGYTF. The CDR3, as DNA: TGCGCCAGCAGCCTGGGACAGACCCACTATGGCTACACCTTC.